The 28 T cell receptor beta chains reported below all come from one sample, sequenced in a study of shared clonotypes between healthy human individuals. TCRdb keeps only in-frame clones here, not all; method: immunoSEQ multiplex PCR. The sample shows around 940,000 clones, 76% of them seen only once. Material for sequencing was memory CD4+ T cells sorted from blood. Subset denoted: CD45RA-negative fraction. These receptors were obtained from a young man in good health.

A few counts support this clone. V usage is TRBV10-2 and J usage is TRBJ1-1, with a tentative D call TRBD1 (5 bases). The V and J ends lost 6 bases and 2 bases respectively, with 10 bases between them. This CDR3 contains 13 residues. The germline V gene encodes CDR1 WSHSY and CDR2 SAAADI. The CDR3 loop reads CASRQAPNTEAFF. CDR3 DNA: TGCGCCAGCAGACAGGCGCCTAACACTGAAGCTTTCTTT.

Details on this clone: Since a far larger clone is one base different, this is likely a read error. Other DNA sequences of this sample code for an identical CDR3. The chain links TRBV7-8 to TRBJ2-3; D gene uncertain. Germline lookup yields CDR1 SGHVS and CDR2 FQNEAQ. CDR3 size: 11 residues. Trimming took 4 bases from V and 3 from J, leaving 2 bases between them. As DNA, the CDR3 is TGTGCCAGCAGCTCTACAGATACGCAGTATTTT. Translation gives CASSSTDTQYF.

V and J are TRBV18 and TRBJ1-6; D is unclear. The CDR3 loop spans 16 amino acids. Trimming cost V 3 bases and J 5 bases, with 14 bases left between them. Germline V CDR1 and CDR2: KGHSH, LQKENI. The CDR3 bases are TGTGCCAGCTCACCTAACTCCCGAGGAAATAATTCACCCCTCCACTTT. It encodes CASSPNSRGNNSPLHF.

This chain connects TRBV12-5 to TRBJ2-2; TRBD1 matches at 8 bases. V shed 1 base and J 4 bases; nucleotides not matched to a gene: 5. CDR3 length equals 16 residues. Germline CDR1 reads LGHNT; CDR2 reads FRNRAP. CDR3 residues: CASGLGTGKLTGELFF. The CDR3 DNA reads as TGTGCTAGTGGTTTGGGGACAGGGAAACTCACCGGGGAGCTGTTTTTT.

The V gene is TRBV5-1, the J gene TRBJ1-1, with TRBD1 as a possible D gene (5 bases). CDR3 length equals 14 residues. V was clipped by 3 bases and J by 11 bases, with 20 bases between them. The germline V gene has CDR1 SGHRS and CDR2 YFSETQ. CDR3 DNA: TGCGCCAGCAGCTCCCTATCCCAACAGGAGAACGCTTTCTTT. Amino acids: CASSSLSQQENAFF.

This chain uses TRBV6-5 with TRBJ2-7, with 9 positions matching TRBD1. Trimming took 2 bases from V and 4 from J; bases not matched to a gene: 6. This CDR3 has 15 amino acids. CDR1 is MNHEY, CDR2 SVGAGI, per germline. The CDR3 DNA sequence: TGTGCCAGCAGTTACGTAGGACAGGGGCTTTACGAGCAGTACTTC. Protein: CASSYVGQGLYEQYF.

The chain links TRBV7-2 to TRBJ2-5; 9 bases match TRBD1. This CDR3 comprises 16 residues. The V and J ends lost 5 bases and 3 bases, in that order; junction bases with no gene match: 10. Germline values: CDR1 SGHTA, CDR2 FQGNSA. This CDR3 reads CASSPRDRAPEETQYF. The DNA of the CDR3 is TGTGCCAGCAGCCCCCGGGACAGGGCCCCAGAAGAGACCCAGTACTTC.

The gene calls are TRBV28 and TRBJ2-7, with a tentative D call TRBD1 (6 bases). Germline assignment: CDR1 MDHEN and CDR2 SYDVKM. The CDR3 contains 13 residues. The ends were cut back, 10 bases at V and 5 bases at J, with 18 bases in the middle. The CDR3: CATHSPTGNEQYF. The DNA for the CDR3 is TGTGCCACCCATTCCCCCACAGGGAACGAGCAGTACTTC.

A single count supports this clone. The J gene is TRBJ2-2, the V gene TRBV7-3; 9 nucleotides line up with TRBD2. Trimming cost V 4 bases and J 9 bases; bases outside gene matches: 3. Germline V gene sequence: CDR1 SGHTA, CDR2 FQGTGA. This CDR3 spans 13 amino acids. The CDR3 region is CASSSPSGRELFF. CDR3 in DNA: TGTGCCAGCAGCTCCCCTAGCGGGAGGGAGCTGTTTTTT.

V is TRBV5-4 and J is TRBJ1-2; no firm D call. This CDR3 contains 14 residues. Trimming cost V 3 bases and J 0 bases, with 9 bases left between them. Germline assignment: CDR1 SGHNT and CDR2 YYREEE (reference sequence). CDR3 sequence reads: CASSSQLANYGYTF. The CDR3 nucleotides read TGTGCCAGCAGCTCCCAATTAGCTAACTATGGCTACACCTTC.

The J gene is TRBJ2-1, the V gene TRBV29-1, with no clear D. V was cut by 4 bases and J by 3 bases, with 13 bases left in between. Per the germline V gene, CDR1 is SQVTM and CDR2 is ANQGSEA. This CDR3 is 14 amino acids long. The CDR3 region has the DNA TGCAGCGTTGTATTTGGGTCAGGCTACAATGAGCAGTTCTTC. It encodes CSVVFGSGYNEQFF.

The gene calls are TRBV6-4 and TRBJ1-1; unclear D gene. Looked up from germline, CDR1 is MRHNA and CDR2 is SNTAGT. With 0 bases removed from V and 2 bases from J, the gap between germline ends came to 7 bases. This CDR3 is 14 amino acids long. The CDR3 DNA follows: TGTGCCAGCAGTGACTCTGCAGGCAACACTGAAGCTTTCTTT. Its protein is CASSDSAGNTEAFF.

This clone has only a few counts. J is TRBJ2-1 and V is TRBV2; 7 bases are shared with TRBD2. This CDR3 comprises 15 residues. Germline V gene data show CDR1 as SNHLY and CDR2 as FYNNEI. V lost 5 bases to trimming and J lost 9 bases; unmatched junction nucleotides: 13. The DNA for the CDR3 is TGTGCCAGCAGTCTAAACGCCGGACTAGTAATTGAGCAGTTCTTC. Residues: CASSLNAGLVIEQFF.

J is TRBJ1-6 and V is TRBV15; D remains ambiguous. Trimming left V 3 bases short and J 6 bases short, with 9 bases between. The length of the CDR3 is 14 residues. Per the germline V gene, CDR1 is LNHNV and CDR2 is YYDKDF (reference sequence). As DNA, the CDR3 is TGTGCCACCAGCAGTTTTCCTGCTAATTCACCCCTCCACTTT. Protein sequence: CATSSFPANSPLHF.

The V gene is TRBV6-1, the J gene TRBJ2-1; possibly TRBD2 for D (6 bases). Germline V gene sequence: CDR1 MNHNS, CDR2 SASEGT. The CDR3 spans 14 residues. Trimming stripped 7 bases from V and 6 bases from J, with 16 bases between. CDR3 nucleotides: TGTGCCAGCAATTGGGGTGACGGGGGCAATGAGCAGTTCTTC. Translation: CASNWGDGGNEQFF.

Notes on this clone: At the DNA level, this CDR3 is encoded by other sequences in the same sample as well. This chain joins TRBV30 and TRBJ2-2, with 7 bases aligning to TRBD1. Unmatched junction bases numbered 3, after V lost 0 bases and J lost 11 bases. Germline V gene data show CDR1 as GTSNPN and CDR2 as SVGIG (reference sequence). CDR3 length: 12 amino acids. The CDR3 DNA is TGTGCCTGGAGTGTACGAGGGGGCGAGCTGTTTTTT. Translating it yields CAWSVRGGELFF.

This clone was observed a handful of times. This chain connects TRBV2 to TRBJ2-7, with D perhaps matching TRBD1 or TRBD2 (6 bases each). Trimming removed 3 bases at V and 3 bases at J, with 18 bases between. The V gene's germline CDR1 is SNHLY and CDR2 FYNNEI. There are 16 residues in the CDR3. This chain's CDR3 is CASSEGEQGLYYEQYF. CDR3 nucleotide sequence: TGTGCCAGCAGTGAGGGGGAACAGGGACTTTACTACGAGCAGTACTTC.

The rearrangement joins TRBV6-5 to TRBJ2-5, with TRBD1 as a possible D gene (5 bases). Germline loops: CDR1 MNHEY, CDR2 SVGAGI. Trimming cost V 7 bases and J 1 base, with 13 bases left between them. The CDR3 contains 14 residues. CDR3 region: CASTPADSQETQYF. The CDR3 DNA reads TGTGCCAGCACGCCTGCCGACAGCCAAGAGACCCAGTACTTC.

In the case of this clone: This may stem from a read error, because a much larger clone lies one nucleotide away. CDR3 DNA: TGTGCCAGCAGCGTGACAGGCACAGATACGCAGTATTTT. Residues: CASSVTGTDTQYF. The rearrangement links TRBV5-4 to TRBJ2-3; perhaps TRBD1 as D (5 bases). V dropped 4 bases and J dropped 1 base, with 7 bases sitting between them. Germline loops: CDR1 SGHNT, CDR2 YYREEE (reference sequence). This CDR3 spans 13 amino acids.

This sequence joins TRBV13 and TRBJ1-5; D ambiguous. The CDR3 runs to 13 residues. CDR1 is PRHDT and CDR2 is FYEKMQ in the germline V gene (reference sequence). Trimming removed 0 bases from V and 5 bases from J, with 5 bases in between. In nucleotides, the CDR3 is TGTGCCAGCAGCTTAGGCGGGGATCAGCCCCAGCATTTT. Its protein is CASSLGGDQPQHF.

The J gene is TRBJ2-3, the V gene TRBV18, with TRBD2 matching 7 bases. J lost 3 bases, V lost 3 bases, and 6 bases had no gene match. CDR1 is KGHSH, CDR2 LQKENI, per germline. This CDR3 is 15 amino acids long. The CDR3 DNA is TGTGCCAGCTCACCTTCCGCGGGAGCGACAGATACGCAGTATTTT. This encodes CASSPSAGATDTQYF.

Notes on this clone: One end of the junction fails to match germline, which may point to a read error. The rearrangement joins TRBV7-7 to TRBJ1-1; a weak D match, TRBD1 (5 bases). The germline gives CDR1 SSHAT, CDR2 FNYEAQ (reference sequence). The CDR3 has 13 residues. Here the CDR3 reads CASSLEGGAEAFF. CDR3 bases: TGTGCTAGCAGCTTAGAAGGAGGGGCTGAAGCTTTCTTT.

In this sample, this clone turned up a few times. DNA of the CDR3: TGCGCCAGCAGCGCCGTCCAGGGGTACACTGAAGCTTTCTTT. This translates into CASSAVQGYTEAFF. J is TRBJ1-1 and V is TRBV5-1; possible D gene TRBD1, 6 bases. The germline gives CDR1 SGHRS, CDR2 YFSETQ. V dropped 4 bases and J dropped 3 bases, with 13 bases sitting between them. The CDR3 covers 14 residues.

V is TRBV5-8 and J is TRBJ1-3; D gene unclear. Between the trimmed V and J ends, which lost 4 bases and 1 base, there was a span of 12 bases. Germline V gene lookup returns CDR1 SGHTS and CDR2 YDEGEE. The CDR3 is 15 residues long. CDR3 nucleotide sequence: TGTGCCAGCAGCGTGACCTACTGGTCTGGAAACACCATATATTTT. Translated: CASSVTYWSGNTIYF.

The chain uses TRBV10-1 and TRBJ2-3, with D possibly being TRBD1 or TRBD2 (5 bases each). The CDR3 has 13 residues. The V end lost 7 bases, the J end lost 4 bases, and 12 bases lay between the germline ends. CDR1 and CDR2 from the germline V gene are WNHNN and SYGVQD (reference sequence). DNA of the CDR3: TGCGCCAGCAACCCGAGGGGCGCAGATACGCAGTATTTT. Translating it yields CASNPRGADTQYF.

The chain recombines TRBV25-1 with TRBJ2-5, with 10 bases lining up with TRBD2. CDR3 length: 16 residues. The J segment lost 8 bases and the V segment lost 3 bases, leaving 12 bases of the junction unmatched. CDR1 MGHDK and CDR2 SYGVNS come from the germline V gene. The CDR3 DNA follows: TGTGCCAGCAGTGACCAAAGGAGTAGCGGGGGGCTTACCCAGTACTTC. It translates to CASSDQRSSGGLTQYF. Supplemented by reference TRBV25-1 and TRBJ2-5, the full variable domain reads EADIYQTPRYLVIGTGKKITLECSQTMGHDKMYWYQQDPGMELHLIHYSYGVNSTEKGDLSSESTVSRIRTEHFPLTLESARPSHTSQYLCASSDQRSSGGLTQYFGPGTRLLVL.

This clone has just one count. The chain is built from TRBV7-9 and TRBJ2-6; D perhaps matches TRBD1 (6 bases). The V end was cut by 5 bases, the J end by 6 bases, with 11 bases between. The CDR3 loop spans 14 amino acids. The germline gives CDR1 SEHNR, CDR2 FQNEAQ (reference sequence). CDR3 in amino acids: CASSLTGAANVLTF. CDR3 sequence (DNA): TGTGCCAGCAGCCTGACAGGTGCGGCCAACGTCCTGACTTTC.

This chain uses TRBV7-9 with TRBJ1-2, with 10 bases matching TRBD1. The length of the CDR3 is 14 residues. Germline-derived CDR1 and CDR2 are SEHNR and FQNEAQ (reference sequence). The trim removed 5 bases at V and 3 bases at J, leaving 3 bases unmatched. CDR3 loop: CASSTGQGDYGYTF. The DNA for the CDR3 is TGTGCCAGCAGCACTGGACAGGGGGACTATGGCTACACCTTC.